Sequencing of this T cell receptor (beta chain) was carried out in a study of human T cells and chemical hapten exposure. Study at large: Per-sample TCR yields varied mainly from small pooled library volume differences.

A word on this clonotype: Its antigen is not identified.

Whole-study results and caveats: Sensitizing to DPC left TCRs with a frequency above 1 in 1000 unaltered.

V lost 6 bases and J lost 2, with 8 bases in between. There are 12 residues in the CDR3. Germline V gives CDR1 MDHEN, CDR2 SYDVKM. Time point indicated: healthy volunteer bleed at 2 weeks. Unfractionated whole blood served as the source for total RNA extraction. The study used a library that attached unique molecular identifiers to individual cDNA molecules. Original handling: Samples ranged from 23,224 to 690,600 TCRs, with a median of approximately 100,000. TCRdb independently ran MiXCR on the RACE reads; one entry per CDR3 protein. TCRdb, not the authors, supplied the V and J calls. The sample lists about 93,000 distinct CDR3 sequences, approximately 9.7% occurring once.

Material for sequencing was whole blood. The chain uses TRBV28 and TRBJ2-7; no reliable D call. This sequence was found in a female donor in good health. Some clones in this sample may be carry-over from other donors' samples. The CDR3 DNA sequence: TGTGCCAGCAGCCTAAGACCCTACGAGCAGTACTTC. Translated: CASSLRPYEQYF.